This T cell receptor beta chain was captured in a study of blood T cell repertoires in COVID-19. Overall study: The United States, Italy and Spain provided the acute and convalescent COVID-19 samples.

In the original processing: Reference gene primers were amplified, and this amplification served to estimate nucleated cell counts. The protocol was immunoSEQ multiplex PCR, while the TCRdb copy is restricted to in-frame clones and leaves out a portion. The V and J calls and the clone size are those of that table, but D and trimming were determined from the DNA. The table records 60,000 to 85,000 clones, 60% to 80% of them present only once. V was pared by 4 bases and J by 9 bases, with 13 bases between. Germline CDR1 LGHNA, CDR2 YNFKEQ. CDR3 length: 14 residues. V and J are TRBV4-2 and TRBJ1-6, with a possible D match to TRBD1 (5 bases). The sample taken for sequencing was peripheral blood. The TCR comes from a woman aged 60 to 75 with acute or convalescent COVID-19. The CDR3 sequence is CASSRAGTSSPLHF. For the CDR3, the DNA is TGTGCCAGCAGCCGGGCGGGGACGAGTTCACCCCTCCACTTT.